This TCR beta chain is from a study of blood T cell repertoires in COVID-19. Study background: Samples representing acute and convalescent COVID-19 were sourced from the United States, Italy and Spain. PBMCs, B-cell-depleted T cells, or T cells provided the cDNA or gDNA that made up the material.

After removal of 5 bases from V and 1 base from J, the junction contained 7 bases not matched to a gene. This CDR3 has 16 residues. The germline V gene encodes CDR1 SGHTA and CDR2 FQGTGA. It was during active infection that Seattle patients were enrolled and then longitudinally followed. In the authors' workflow: Amplification from reference gene primers served as the basis for estimated nucleated cell counts. Sequencing was performed with immunoSEQ multiplex PCR; in TCRdb, only in-frame clones are kept and a portion is missing. Clone size and the V and J calls come from that table; the DNA yielded D and trimming. The data contain approximately 330,000 clones, roughly 89% of them seen just once; the ten biggest clones take up 0.95% to 1.3%.

This clonotype originated in a woman aged 40 to 50 with COVID-19, enrolled during active disease. Sequencing input: peripheral blood. The V gene is TRBV7-3, the J gene TRBJ2-3; 9 bases are shared with TRBD2. CDR3 in DNA: TGTGCCAGCAGCATTTCTAGCGGGGCGGGCACAGATACGCAGTATTTT. Translated, it gives CASSISSGAGTDTQYF.